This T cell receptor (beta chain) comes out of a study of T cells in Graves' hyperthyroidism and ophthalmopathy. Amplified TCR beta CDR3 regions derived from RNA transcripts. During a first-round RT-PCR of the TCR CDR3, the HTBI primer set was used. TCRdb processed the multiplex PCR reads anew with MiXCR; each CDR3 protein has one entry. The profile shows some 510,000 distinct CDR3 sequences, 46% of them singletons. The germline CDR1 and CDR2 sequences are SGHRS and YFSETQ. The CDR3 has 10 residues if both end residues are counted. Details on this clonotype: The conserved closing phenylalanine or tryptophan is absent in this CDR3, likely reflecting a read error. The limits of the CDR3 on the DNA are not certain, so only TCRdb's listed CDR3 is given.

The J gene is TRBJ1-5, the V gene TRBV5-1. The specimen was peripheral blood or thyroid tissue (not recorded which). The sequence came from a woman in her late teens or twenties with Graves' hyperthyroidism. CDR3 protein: CASYREAGCV.